The next 3 T cell receptor beta chains were all read from a single sample in a study of glioma-infiltrating T cells after dendritic cell vaccination. Measured with immunoSEQ multiplex PCR; TCRdb has only the in-frame clones, and not every one. The sample carries roughly 51,000 clones, approximately 83% recorded once. The sample consisted of blood, taken before dendritic cell vaccination. Every receptor here comes from a human donor with glioblastoma.

The chain recombines TRBV5-6 with TRBJ2-3, with TRBD2 matching 9 bases. V lost 1 base, J lost 5 bases, and 2 bases stayed unmatched. The germline gives CDR1 SGHDT, CDR2 YYEEEE. The CDR3 length is 14 residues. As DNA, the CDR3 is TGTGCCAGCAGCTTGTTACTAGCGGGAGATACGCAGTATTTT. Translation: CASSLLLAGDTQYF.

The V gene is TRBV12-5, the J gene TRBJ1-2, with D perhaps matching TRBD1 (6 bases). The CDR3 spans 12 residues. The V end lost 7 bases, the J end lost 4 bases, and 10 bases lay between the germline ends. The germline CDR1 and CDR2 sequences are LGHNT and FRNRAP. The CDR3 reads CASAQDSYGYTF. The CDR3 DNA sequence: TGTGCTAGTGCCCAGGACAGCTATGGCTACACCTTC.

The chain carries TRBV6-5 and TRBJ2-1; 7 bases are shared with TRBD1. V was clipped by 6 bases and J by 2 bases; unmatched bases: 7. There are 15 residues in the CDR3. Germline V CDR1 and CDR2: MNHEY, SVGAGI. CDR3 sequence (DNA): TGTGCCAGCAGCCTAACCGGGACAGCCTACAATGAGCAGTTCTTC. It yields the protein CASSLTGTAYNEQFF.